The rows below give T cell receptor beta chains drawn from one sample of a study of cytomegalovirus exposure and HLA in healthy donors. Data came from immunoSEQ multiplex PCR; TCRdb stores just in-frame clones and leaves some out. The repertoire holds a few hundred thousand clones, with around 80% as singletons. Source material: PBMCs. All receptors derive from a woman aged 55-70 years in good health and CMV-seropositive. Both conserved end residues are part of each CDR3. A D gene is named only where the DNA matches it firmly. Some rows mark clone size as missing; the rest say once, few, many or name a class of expanded clone.

v_call	d_call	j_call	clone_size	cdr3_aa	cdr3_nt
TRBV10-1	TRBD2	TRBJ2-2	.	CASSGPGLAGGSGELFF	TGCGCCAGCAGTGGCCCCGGACTAGCGGGTGGCTCCGGGGAGCTGTTTTTT
TRBV10-3	TRBD1	TRBJ1-2	.	CAISPGQGSYGYTF	TGTGCCATCAGTCCGGGACAGGGAAGCTACGGCTACACCTTC
TRBV2	TRBD1	TRBJ1-1	.	CASRDRVTEAFF	TGTGCCAGCAGGGACAGGGTCACTGAGGCTTTCTTT
TRBV18	TRBD1	TRBJ1-5	.	CASSPRRQGAGNQPQHF	TGTGCCAGCTCACCAAGGCGCCAGGGGGCCGGCAATCAGCCCCAGCATTTT
TRBV27	.	TRBJ1-1	.	CASGRAHQTEAFF	TGTGCCAGCGGGAGGGCACATCAGACTGAAGCTTTCTTT
TRBV6-1	TRBD1	TRBJ1-2	.	CASTTGGSYGYTF	TGTGCCAGCACCACAGGGGGCTCCTATGGCTACACCTTC
TRBV6-6	.	TRBJ1-1	.	CASSPGTTEAFF	TGTGCCAGCAGTCCGGGTACCACTGAAGCTTTCTTT
TRBV9	.	TRBJ2-5	.	CASSITPRGETQYF	TGTGCCAGCAGCATCACGCCTAGGGGAGAGACCCAGTACTTC
TRBV4-1	TRBD2	TRBJ2-5	.	CASSLLAGDLETQYF	TGCGCCAGCAGCCTACTAGCGGGAGACTTGGAGACCCAGTACTTC
TRBV9	.	TRBJ1-5	.	CASSVDSGRNQPQHF	TGTGCCAGCAGCGTAGATTCAGGCCGCAATCAGCCCCAGCATTTT
TRBV27	.	TRBJ2-3	.	CASSYAQRADTQYF	TGTGCCAGCAGTTATGCTCAGCGGGCAGATACGCAGTATTTT
TRBV28	TRBD1	TRBJ1-5	.	CASKPRDRENQPQHF	TGTGCCAGCAAACCCCGGGACAGAGAGAATCAGCCCCAGCATTTT
TRBV18	.	TRBJ1-1	.	CASSPFDSNTEAFF	TGTGCCAGCTCACCGTTTGACAGCAACACTGAAGCTTTCTTT
TRBV5-5	TRBD1	TRBJ2-7	.	CASRWGQMSSYEQYF	TGTGCCAGCAGATGGGGACAGATGAGCTCCTACGAGCAGTACTTC
TRBV11-2	TRBD1	TRBJ2-2	.	CASSPWDRGPANTGELFF	TGTGCCAGCAGCCCCTGGGACAGGGGGCCCGCGAACACCGGGGAGCTGTTTTTT
TRBV29-1	TRBD1	TRBJ2-7	.	CSVRTGGGYEQYF	TGCAGCGTTAGGACAGGGGGCGGCTACGAGCAGTACTTC
TRBV9	.	TRBJ2-7	.	CASSTGDASSYEQYF	TGTGCCAGCAGCACGGGGGACGCGAGCTCCTACGAGCAGTACTTC
TRBV9	.	TRBJ1-1	.	CASSAAGNTEAFF	TGTGCCAGCAGCGCCGCAGGAAACACTGAAGCTTTCTTT
TRBV29-1	.	TRBJ1-2	.	CSVGAGAQGYTF	TGCAGCGTTGGAGCAGGGGCGCAAGGCTACACCTTC
TRBV28	.	TRBJ2-2	.	CASSSLRRVLRGGELFF	TGTGCCAGCAGCTCCCTTCGGCGGGTTTTAAGAGGCGGGGAGCTGTTTTTT
TRBV4-2	.	TRBJ2-7	.	CASSQGTTGLYEQYF	TGTGCCAGCAGCCAAGGAACCACGGGACTCTACGAGCAGTACTTC
TRBV6-5	.	TRBJ1-4	.	CASSHPGEEKLFF	TGTGCCAGCAGTCACCCCGGGGAGGAAAAACTGTTTTTT
TRBV2	.	TRBJ2-5	once	CASGDGGRETQYF	TGTGCCAGCGGGGACGGTGGGAGGGAGACCCAGTACTTC
TRBV9	.	TRBJ1-4	.	CASSANMGYEKLFF	TGTGCCAGCAGCGCGAACATGGGCTACGAAAAACTGTTTTTT
TRBV7-6	TRBD2	TRBJ2-2	.	CASSSLAGGLTGELFF	TGTGCCAGCAGCTCCTTAGCGGGAGGACTTACCGGGGAGCTGTTTTTT
TRBV2	.	TRBJ1-5	.	CASSVGRLGHQPQHF	TGTGCCAGCAGTGTTGGAAGGCTGGGCCATCAGCCCCAGCATTTT
TRBV6-6	.	TRBJ1-1	.	CASSFSGRLGAFF	TGTGCCAGCAGTTTTTCAGGGCGTTTGGGCGCTTTCTTT